This T cell receptor (beta chain) emerged from a study of identical twins. One entry per CDR3 protein results from TCRdb running MiXCR on the 5' RACE reads. The sample yields 540,000 or so distinct CDR3 sequences, about 20% seen once. Another study also made use of these data, one on yellow fever vaccine responses in identical twins.

The sequencing sample was made of CD4+ T cells sorted from blood. The origin of this receptor is a woman younger than 35 in good health.

CDR3 in DNA: TGCGCCAGCAGCTTGACAGGGTTAAATGAAAAACTGTTTTTT. Amino acid sequence: CASSLTGLNEKLFF. The chain recombines TRBV5-1 with TRBJ1-4; a possible D gene is TRBD1 (6 bases). V lost 1 base and J lost 5, with 9 bases in between. The CDR3 contains 14 residues. Germline loops: CDR1 SGHRS, CDR2 YFSETQ. Full variable domain (outside the CDR3, taken from reference TRBV5-1 and TRBJ1-4): KAGVTQTPRYLIKTRGQQVTLSCSPISGHRSVSWYQQTPGQGLQFLFEYFSETQRNKGNFPGRFSGRQFSNSRSEMNVSTLELGDSALYLCASSLTGLNEKLFFGSGTQLSVL.